The 7 T cell receptor beta chains below come from one sample, sequenced in a study of cytomegalovirus exposure and HLA in healthy donors. PCR involved 60 Vbeta and 13 Jbeta primers. Clones were sequenced by immunoSEQ multiplex PCR, and TCRdb holds only the in-frame ones, with some missing. There are about 160,000 clones in the sample; 80% to 85% occur only once, and approximately 1% lies in the top ten. The sequencing input was PBMCs. Source of these receptors: a girl aged 2-9 years in good health and CMV-seropositive.

This rearrangement joins TRBV7-8 to TRBJ2-7; D possibly corresponds to TRBD1 (6 bases). Germline V CDR1 and CDR2: SGHVS, FQNEAQ. Trimming stripped 5 bases from V and 3 bases from J, with 11 bases between. This CDR3 has 13 amino acids. The CDR3 protein is CASSIDRNYEQYF. The CDR3 region has the DNA TGTGCCAGCAGCATAGACAGGAACTACGAGCAGTACTTC.

V and J are TRBV2 and TRBJ1-1; D not resolved. Trimming pared 7 bases from V and 0 bases from J, leaving 12 bases between. The V gene's germline CDR1 is SNHLY and CDR2 FYNNEI. The CDR3 consists of 14 residues. The CDR3 protein is CASILRGMNTEAFF. The CDR3, as DNA: TGTGCCAGCATTCTCCGGGGAATGAACACTGAAGCTTTCTTT. The full variable domain, completed using reference TRBV2 and TRBJ1-1, is EPEVTQTPSHQVTQMGQEVILRCVPISNHLYFYWYRQILGQKVEFLVSFYNNEISEKSEIFDDQFSVERPDGSNFTLKIRSTKLEDSAMYFCASILRGMNTEAFFGQGTRLTVV.

The genes are TRBV6-1 and TRBJ1-1; 9 nucleotides agree with TRBD1. Germline trimming cut 0 bases from V and 4 bases from J; bases unmatched to any gene: 3. CDR1 and CDR2 from the germline V gene are MNHNS and SASEGT. The CDR3 covers 15 residues. CDR3 DNA: TGTGCCAGCAGTGAAGCCCCGACAGGGGGCACTGAAGCTTTCTTT. Residues: CASSEAPTGGTEAFF.

V gene TRBV30 combines with J gene TRBJ2-1; D gene uncertain. V was trimmed by 3 bases and J by 1 base, leaving 13 bases between them. CDR3 length: 15 amino acids. Germline CDR1 and CDR2: GTSNPN and SVGIG (reference sequence). DNA for the CDR3: TGTGCCTGGAGAAAGGTTAGCCTATCCTACAATGAGCAGTTCTTC. Translation gives CAWRKVSLSYNEQFF.

The V and J genes are TRBV7-3 and TRBJ2-2; TRBD2 agrees at 7 bases. Germline-derived CDR1 and CDR2 are SGHTA and FQGTGA. Germline trimming cut 4 bases from V and 4 bases from J; bases unmatched to any gene: 9. This CDR3 contains 16 residues. CDR3 bases: TGTGCCAGCAGCTCCAGAGCACTAGCGAGCACCGGGGAGCTGTTTTTT. Encoded protein: CASSSRALASTGELFF.

The chain employs TRBV7-6 and TRBJ1-5, with 9 positions matching TRBD1. The CDR3 is 13 residues long. Germline V gene sequence: CDR1 SGHVS, CDR2 FNYEAQ. V lost 4 bases, J lost 7 bases, and 2 bases stayed unmatched. CDR3 DNA: TGTGCCAGCAGCTCGGGACAGGGCCAGCCCCAGCATTTT. Its protein product is CASSSGQGQPQHF.

Comment on this clone: Other DNA sequences in this specimen translate into the identical CDR3. The chain combines TRBV5-1 with TRBJ2-3; a weak D match, TRBD2 (5 bases). Germline assignment: CDR1 SGHRS and CDR2 YFSETQ. V gave up 0 bases and J gave up 3 bases, with 8 bases separating them. The CDR3 has 14 residues. The CDR3 coding sequence is TGCGCCAGCAGCTTGGAAGGCGGGACAGATACGCAGTATTTT. It yields the protein CASSLEGGTDTQYF.